This T cell receptor (beta chain) was recorded in a study of beta chain features in type 1 diabetes. The germline V gene encodes CDR1 SGHDN and CDR2 FVKESK. The CDR3 contains 16 residues. Deletions cut 6 bases from V and 2 bases from J, with 18 bases between. Expressed TCRB transcripts got sequenced, as all isolated RNA was reverse transcribed. Only in-frame clones appear in the TCRdb table, and some are missing; sequencing was by immunoSEQ multiplex PCR. The sample includes 350,000 to 450,000 clones, around 16% of them seen just once. The chain joins TRBV14 to TRBJ2-3; D may be TRBD1 (6 bases). The receptor's source is a woman aged 18 to 35 in good health. Source material: naive CD4+ T cells from blood. CDR3 sequence (DNA): TGTGCCAGCAGACTTTATACAGGGCGGAACACAGATACGCAGTATTTT. Protein product: CASRLYTGRNTDTQYF.